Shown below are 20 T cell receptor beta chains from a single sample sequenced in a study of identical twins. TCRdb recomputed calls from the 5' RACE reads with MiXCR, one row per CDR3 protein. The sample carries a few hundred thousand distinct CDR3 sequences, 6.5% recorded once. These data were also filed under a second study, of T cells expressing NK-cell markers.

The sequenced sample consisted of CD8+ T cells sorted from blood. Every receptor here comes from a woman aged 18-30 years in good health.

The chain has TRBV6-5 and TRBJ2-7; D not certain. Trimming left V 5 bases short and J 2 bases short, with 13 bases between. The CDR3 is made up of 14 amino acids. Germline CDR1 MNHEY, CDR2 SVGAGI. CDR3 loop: CASSVLMDTYEQYF. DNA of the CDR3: TGTGCCAGCAGTGTACTGATGGATACCTACGAGCAGTACTTC.

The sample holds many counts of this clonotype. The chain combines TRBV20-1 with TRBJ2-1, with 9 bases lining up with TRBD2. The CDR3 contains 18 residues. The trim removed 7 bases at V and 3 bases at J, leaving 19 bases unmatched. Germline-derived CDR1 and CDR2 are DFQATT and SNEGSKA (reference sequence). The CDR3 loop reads CSVQPTGLTSGLYNEQFF. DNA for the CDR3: TGCAGTGTTCAACCGACAGGGTTGACTAGCGGCCTCTACAATGAGCAGTTCTTC.

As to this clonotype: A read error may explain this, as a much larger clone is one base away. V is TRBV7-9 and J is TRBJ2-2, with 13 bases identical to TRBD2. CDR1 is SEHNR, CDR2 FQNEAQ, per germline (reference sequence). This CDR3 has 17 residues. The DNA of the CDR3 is TGTGCCAGCAGCCAGGGACTAGCGGGGACGAACACCTGGGAGCTGTTTTTT. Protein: CASSQGLAGTNTWELFF.

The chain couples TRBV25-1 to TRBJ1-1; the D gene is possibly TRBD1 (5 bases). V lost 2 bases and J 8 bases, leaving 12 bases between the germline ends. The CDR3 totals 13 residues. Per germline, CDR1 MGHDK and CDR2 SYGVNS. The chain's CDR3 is CASSEGPRDEAFF. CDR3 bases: TGTGCCAGCAGTGAAGGTCCTCGGGACGAAGCTTTCTTT.

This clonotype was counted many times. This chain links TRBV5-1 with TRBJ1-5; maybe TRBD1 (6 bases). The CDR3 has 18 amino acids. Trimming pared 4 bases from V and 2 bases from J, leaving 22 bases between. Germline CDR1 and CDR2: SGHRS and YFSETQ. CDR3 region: CASSGHGGREDGNQPQHF. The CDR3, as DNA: TGCGCCAGCAGCGGCCACGGGGGGCGCGAAGATGGCAATCAGCCCCAGCATTTT.

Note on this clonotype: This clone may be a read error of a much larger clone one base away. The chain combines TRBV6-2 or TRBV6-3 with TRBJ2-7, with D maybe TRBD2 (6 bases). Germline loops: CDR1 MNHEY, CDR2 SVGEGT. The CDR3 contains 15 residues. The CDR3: CASSYEGDSSCEQYF. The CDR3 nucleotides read TGTGCCAGCAGTTACGAAGGGGACTCCTCCTGCGAGCAGTACTTC.

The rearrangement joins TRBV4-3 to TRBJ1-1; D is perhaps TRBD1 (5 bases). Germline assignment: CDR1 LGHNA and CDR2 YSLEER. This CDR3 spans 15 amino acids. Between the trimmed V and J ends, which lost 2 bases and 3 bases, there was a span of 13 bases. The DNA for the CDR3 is TGCGCCAGCAGCCAATACAGCACAGGAGACACTGAAGCTTTCTTT. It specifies CASSQYSTGDTEAFF.

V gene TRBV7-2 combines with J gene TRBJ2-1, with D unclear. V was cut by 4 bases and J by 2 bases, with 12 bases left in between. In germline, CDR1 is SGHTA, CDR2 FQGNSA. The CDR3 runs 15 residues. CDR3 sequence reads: CASSSSLGAYNEQFF. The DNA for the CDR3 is TGTGCCAGCAGCTCGTCCCTAGGAGCCTACAATGAGCAGTTCTTC. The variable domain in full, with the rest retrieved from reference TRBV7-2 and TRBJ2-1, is GAGVSQSPSNKVTEKGKDVELRCDPISGHTALYWYRQSLGQGLEFLIYFQGNSAPDKSGLPSDRFSAERTGGSVSTLTIQRTQQEDSAVYLCASSSSLGAYNEQFFGPGTRLTVL.

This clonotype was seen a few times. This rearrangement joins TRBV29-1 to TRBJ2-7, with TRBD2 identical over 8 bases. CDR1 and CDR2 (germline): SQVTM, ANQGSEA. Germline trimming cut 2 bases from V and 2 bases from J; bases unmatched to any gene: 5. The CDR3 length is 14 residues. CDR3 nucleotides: TGCAGCGTTGAATTGAGGACTAGCACCTACGAGCAGTACTTC. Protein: CSVELRTSTYEQYF.

CDR3 coding DNA: TGTGCCAGTAGTTCCGTCGCAGGTGGCGAGCAGTACTTC. Protein product: CASSSVAGGEQYF. The chain is built from TRBV19 and TRBJ2-7; D is unresolved. CDR3 length: 13 amino acids. V was trimmed by 5 bases and J by 6 bases, leaving 14 bases between them. Germline-derived CDR1 and CDR2 are LNHDA and SQIVND (reference sequence). Drawing the rest from reference TRBV19 and TRBJ2-7, the complete variable domain is DGGITQSPKYLFRKEGQNVTLSCEQNLNHDAMYWYRQDPGQGLRLIYYSQIVNDFQKGDIAEGYSVSREKKESFPLTVTSAQKNPTAFYLCASSSVAGGEQYFGPGTRLTVT.

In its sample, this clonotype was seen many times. CDR3 nucleotides: TGCAGTGCCAGTGTTCCGGGACTAGCGCCGGTCTACGAGCAGTACTTC. This gives the protein CSASVPGLAPVYEQYF. The V and J genes are TRBV20-1 and TRBJ2-7; 10 nucleotides align to TRBD2. Per the germline V gene, CDR1 is DFQATT and CDR2 is SNEGSKA (reference sequence). Trimming cost V 6 bases and J 3 bases; bases outside gene matches: 14. This CDR3 region has 16 residues.

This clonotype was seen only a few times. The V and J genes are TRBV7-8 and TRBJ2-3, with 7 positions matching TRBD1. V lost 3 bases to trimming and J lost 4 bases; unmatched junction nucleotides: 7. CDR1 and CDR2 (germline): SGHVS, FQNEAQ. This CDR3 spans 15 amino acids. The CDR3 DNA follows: TGTGCCAGCAGCTTCTCAGGGGGTTTGGCAGATACGCAGTATTTT. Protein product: CASSFSGGLADTQYF.

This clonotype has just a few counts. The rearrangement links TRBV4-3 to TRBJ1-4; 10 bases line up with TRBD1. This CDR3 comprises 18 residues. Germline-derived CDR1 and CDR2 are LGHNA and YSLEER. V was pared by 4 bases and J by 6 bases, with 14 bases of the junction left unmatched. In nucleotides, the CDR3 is TGCGCCAGCAGCCCGGGACAGGGGCCCTTCGGGTTGGATGAAAAACTGTTTTTT. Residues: CASSPGQGPFGLDEKLFF.

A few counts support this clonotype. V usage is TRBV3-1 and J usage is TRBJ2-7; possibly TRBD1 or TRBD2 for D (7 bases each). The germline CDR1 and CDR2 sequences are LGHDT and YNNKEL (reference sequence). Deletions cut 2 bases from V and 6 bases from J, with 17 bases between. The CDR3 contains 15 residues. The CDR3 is CASSQPQGGLLEQYF. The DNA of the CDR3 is TGTGCCAGCAGCCAACCCCAGGGGGGACTACTCGAGCAGTACTTC.

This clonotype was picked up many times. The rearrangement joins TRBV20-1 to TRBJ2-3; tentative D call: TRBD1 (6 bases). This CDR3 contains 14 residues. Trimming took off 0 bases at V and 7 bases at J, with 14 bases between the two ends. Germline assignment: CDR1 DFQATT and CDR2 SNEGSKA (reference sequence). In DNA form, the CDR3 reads TGCAGTGCTAGAGATAAAGCAGGGGCGAATACGCAGTATTTT. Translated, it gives CSARDKAGANTQYF.

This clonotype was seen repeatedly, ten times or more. The CDR3 protein is CSSTGTLGAFF. CDR3 sequence (DNA): TGCAGCTCCACCGGGACATTGGGTGCTTTCTTT. J is TRBJ1-1 and V is TRBV29-1; weak D call: TRBD1 (6 bases). The CDR3 runs 11 residues. V was trimmed by 8 bases and J by 11 bases, leaving 18 bases between them. Per the germline V gene, CDR1 is SQVTM and CDR2 is ANQGSEA.

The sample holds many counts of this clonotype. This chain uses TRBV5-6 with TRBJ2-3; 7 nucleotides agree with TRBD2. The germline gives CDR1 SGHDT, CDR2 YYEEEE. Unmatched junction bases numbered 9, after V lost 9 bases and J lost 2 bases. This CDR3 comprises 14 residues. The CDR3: CATQWGGLTDTQYF. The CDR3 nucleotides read TGTGCCACCCAATGGGGGGGTCTCACAGATACGCAGTATTTT. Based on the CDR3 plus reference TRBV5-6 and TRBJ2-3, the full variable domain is DAGVTQSPTHLIKTRGQQVTLRCSPKSGHDTVSWYQQALGQGPQFIFQYYEEEERQRGNFPDRFSGHQFPNYSSELNVNALLLGDSALYLCATQWGGLTDTQYFGPGTRLTVL.

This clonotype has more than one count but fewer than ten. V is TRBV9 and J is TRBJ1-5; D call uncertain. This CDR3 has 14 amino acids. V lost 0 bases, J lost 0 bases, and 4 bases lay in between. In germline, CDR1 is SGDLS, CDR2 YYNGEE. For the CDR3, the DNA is TGTGCCAGCAGCGTAGGTGTTAGCAATCAGCCCCAGCATTTT. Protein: CASSVGVSNQPQHF. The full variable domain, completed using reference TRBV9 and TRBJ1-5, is DSGVTQTPKHLITATGQRVTLRCSPRSGDLSVYWYQQSLDQGLQFLIQYYNGEERAKGNILERFSAQQFPDLHSELNLSSLELGDSALYFCASSVGVSNQPQHFGDGTRLSIL.

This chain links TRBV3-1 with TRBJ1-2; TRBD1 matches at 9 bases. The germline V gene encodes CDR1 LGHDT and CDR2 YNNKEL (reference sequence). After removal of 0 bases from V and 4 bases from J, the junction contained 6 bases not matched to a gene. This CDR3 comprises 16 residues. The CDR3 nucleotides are TGTGCCAGCAGCCAAGATTGGACAGGGGAATCCTATGGCTACACCTTC. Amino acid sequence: CASSQDWTGESYGYTF. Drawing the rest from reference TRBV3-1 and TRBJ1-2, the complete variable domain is DTAVSQTPKYLVTQMGNDKSIKCEQNLGHDTMYWYKQDSKKFLKIMFSYNNKELIINETVPNRFSPKSPDKAHLNLHINSLELGDSAVYFCASSQDWTGESYGYTFGSGTRLTVV.

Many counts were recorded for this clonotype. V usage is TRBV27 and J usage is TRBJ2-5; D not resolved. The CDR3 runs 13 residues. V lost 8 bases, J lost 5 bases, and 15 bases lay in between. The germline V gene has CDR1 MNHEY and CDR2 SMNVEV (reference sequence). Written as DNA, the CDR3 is TGTGCCAGCTCCTGGATGGCAGACGAGACCCAGTACTTC. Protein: CASSWMADETQYF.